Each of the 22 T cell receptor beta chains below was sequenced from the same sample in a study of T cell responses to AZD1222 COVID-19 vaccine. Sequencing used immunoSEQ multiplex PCR; TCRdb keeps in-frame clones, though not all of them. The repertoire consists of 100,000 to 150,000 clones, with over 75% occurring once and the leading ten covering approximately 8%. The starting material was peripheral blood, obtained on day 0 of AZD1222 vaccination. All receptors come from an adult in good health.

This clone is a singleton in its sample. The chain joins TRBV19 to TRBJ1-1; 7 bases fit TRBD1. CDR1 is LNHDA, CDR2 SQIVND, per germline (reference sequence). The CDR3 extends over 14 amino acids. J lost 3 bases, V lost 3 bases, and 4 bases had no gene match. In DNA form, the CDR3 reads TGTGCCAGTAGTATTACAGGGGTCTACACTGAAGCTTTCTTT. It specifies CASSITGVYTEAFF.

This chain joins TRBV10-2 and TRBJ1-1; D ambiguous. CDR3 length: 12 residues. With 8 bases removed from V and 0 bases from J, the gap between germline ends came to 7 bases. Germline CDR1 WSHSY, CDR2 SAAADI. CDR3 nucleotide sequence: TGCGCCAGCTCCACATTGAACACTGAAGCTTTCTTT. Protein: CASSTLNTEAFF.

This chain links TRBV5-1 with TRBJ2-3, with 7 nucleotides matching TRBD1. This CDR3 has 15 residues. Germline CDR1 is SGHRS and CDR2 is YFSETQ. V was clipped by 6 bases and J by 0 bases; unmatched bases: 7. The CDR3 DNA reads as TGCGCCAGCATTGAGTCGGGACAGAGCACAGATACGCAGTATTTT. Residues: CASIESGQSTDTQYF. The entire variable domain, with the rest obtained from reference TRBV5-1 and TRBJ2-3, is as follows: KAGVTQTPRYLIKTRGQQVTLSCSPISGHRSVSWYQQTPGQGLQFLFEYFSETQRNKGNFPGRFSGRQFSNSRSEMNVSTLELGDSALYLCASIESGQSTDTQYFGPGTRLTVL.

The V and J genes are TRBV12-3 or TRBV12-4 and TRBJ1-5; weak D call: TRBD1 (5 bases). Trimming left V 5 bases short and J 11 bases short, with 10 bases between. The length of the CDR3 is 11 residues. The CDR3 sequence: CASSMGGSQHF. CDR3 DNA: TGTGCCAGCAGTATGGGGGGGTCCCAGCATTTT.

This sequence joins TRBV3-1 (or the pseudogene TRBV3-2) and TRBJ1-2, with D hard to call. The germline gives CDR1 LGHDT, CDR2 YNNKEL (reference sequence). CDR3 size: 15 residues. Trimming pared 1 base from V and 7 bases from J, leaving 16 bases between. In DNA form, the CDR3 reads TGTGCCAGCAGCCAAGGGGCCGGGGATGAGGCTGGCTACACCTTC. Protein: CASSQGAGDEAGYTF.

The chain joins TRBV6-1 to TRBJ2-5, with D unresolved. V gave up 3 bases and J gave up 4 bases, with 3 bases separating them. This CDR3 contains 11 residues. From germline, CDR1 is MNHNS and CDR2 SASEGT. The CDR3 sequence is CASSEPETQYF. Here the CDR3 DNA reads TGTGCCAGCAGTGAGCCAGAGACCCAGTACTTC.

V and J are TRBV3-1 (or the pseudogene TRBV3-2) and TRBJ2-7; 14 bases agree with TRBD2. Unmatched junction bases numbered 5, after V lost 5 bases and J lost 5 bases. Germline V gene sequence: CDR1 LGHDT, CDR2 YNNKEL (reference sequence). The CDR3 totals 15 residues. CDR3 nucleotide sequence: TGTGCCAGCAGCGATGGGACTAGCGGGGGCCACGAGCAGTACTTC. Protein sequence: CASSDGTSGGHEQYF.

The chain has TRBV29-1 and TRBJ2-3; D call uncertain. The CDR3 covers 13 residues. Germline loops: CDR1 SQVTM, CDR2 ANQGSEA. Deletions cut 7 bases from V and 4 bases from J, with 15 bases between. CDR3 region: CSASAIFSDTQYF. The CDR3 nucleotides are TGCAGCGCTTCTGCGATTTTCTCAGATACGCAGTATTTT.

The V and J genes are TRBV3-1 (or the pseudogene TRBV3-2) and TRBJ1-1, with D perhaps TRBD1 (5 bases). Trimming shortened V by 1 base and J by 5 bases, and 14 bases separated the two germline ends. The V gene's germline CDR1 is LGHDT and CDR2 YNNKEL (reference sequence). The CDR3 has 15 residues. This chain's CDR3 is CASSQGSRAATEAFF. The CDR3 DNA reads as TGTGCCAGCAGCCAAGGGTCCAGGGCGGCAACTGAAGCTTTCTTT.

The chain recombines TRBV6-2 or TRBV6-3 with TRBJ1-1, with D unclear. Germline V gene data show CDR1 as MNHEY and CDR2 as SVGEGT. Trimming pared 2 bases from V and 0 bases from J, leaving 10 bases between. CDR3 size: 15 residues. The CDR3 DNA is TGTGCCAGCAGTTACGCGAACAATATGAACACTGAAGCTTTCTTT. Translation gives CASSYANNMNTEAFF.

The rearrangement uses TRBV27 and TRBJ1-5, with 8 bases that match TRBD1. Germline values: CDR1 MNHEY, CDR2 SMNVEV (reference sequence). The trim removed 5 bases at V and 1 base at J, leaving 10 bases unmatched. The CDR3 is 17 amino acids. CDR3 in DNA: TGTGCCAGCAGTCCCTGGACAGGGAACCCGAGCAATCAGCCCCAGCATTTT. This codes for CASSPWTGNPSNQPQHF.

The rearrangement links TRBV2 to TRBJ1-6; D unresolved. V was trimmed by 4 bases and J by 6 bases, leaving 10 bases between them. This CDR3 region has 14 residues. Germline V gene lookup returns CDR1 SNHLY and CDR2 FYNNEI. The CDR3 DNA follows: TGTGCCAGCAGTGTAAGGGATAGTAATTCACCCCTCCACTTT. Its protein product is CASSVRDSNSPLHF.

The J gene is TRBJ2-7, the V gene TRBV18, with TRBD1 matching 8 bases. Germline V gene lookup returns CDR1 KGHSH and CDR2 LQKENI. Unmatched junction bases numbered 6, after V lost 4 bases and J lost 4 bases. The CDR3 runs 14 residues. This CDR3 reads CASSHDTGGYEQYF. The CDR3 DNA follows: TGTGCCAGCTCACATGATACAGGGGGGTACGAGCAGTACTTC.

The V gene is TRBV19, the J gene TRBJ1-6; D gene ambiguous. Trimming removed 5 bases from V and 11 bases from J, with 10 bases in between. The CDR3 runs 12 residues. Germline assignment: CDR1 LNHDA and CDR2 SQIVND (reference sequence). The CDR3 region has the DNA TGTGCCAGTAGTGAGGGTGTCGCACCCCTCCACTTT. This translates into CASSEGVAPLHF.

This clone is a singleton in its sample. The genes are TRBV5-4 and TRBJ2-1; 7 positions match TRBD2. Per the germline V gene, CDR1 is SGHNT and CDR2 is YYREEE (reference sequence). This CDR3 has 15 residues. V trimming: 4 bases; J trimming: 3 bases; junction bases outside the gene matches: 7. The CDR3 region has the DNA TGTGCCAGCAGCCTCCTTCGGGGGGTCTACAATGAGCAGTTCTTC. Its protein is CASSLLRGVYNEQFF.

The chain is built from TRBV19 and TRBJ2-3; 8 bases align to TRBD2. This CDR3 contains 14 residues. In germline, CDR1 is LNHDA, CDR2 SQIVND (reference sequence). The V segment lost 3 bases and the J segment 4 bases; nucleotides outside the gene matches: 3. DNA for the CDR3: TGTGCCAGTAGTATTCAGCGGGGGTCAGATACGCAGTATTTT. Amino acids: CASSIQRGSDTQYF.

The chain uses TRBV28 and TRBJ1-5; 9 nucleotides match TRBD1. Germline V gene lookup returns CDR1 MDHEN and CDR2 SYDVKM. V lost 9 bases to trimming and J lost 7 bases; unmatched junction nucleotides: 4. The CDR3 loop spans 12 amino acids. The CDR3 reads CASWTGVQPQHF. As DNA, the CDR3 is TGTGCCAGTTGGACAGGGGTCCAGCCCCAGCATTTT.

The J gene is TRBJ2-7, the V gene TRBV19, with 7 bases lining up with TRBD2. This CDR3 has 14 residues. CDR1 and CDR2 from the germline V gene are LNHDA and SQIVND (reference sequence). The ends lost 3 bases at V and 4 bases at J; junction bases unmatched: 6. As DNA, the CDR3 is TGTGCCAGTAGTATTGCCAGCGGGACTTACGAGCAGTACTTC. It translates to CASSIASGTYEQYF.

The chain has TRBV30 and TRBJ2-7, with TRBD2 matching over 9 bases. Unmatched junction bases numbered 0, after V lost 2 bases and J lost 4 bases. From germline, CDR1 is GTSNPN and CDR2 SVGIG (reference sequence). The CDR3 is 12 residues long. CDR3 sequence (DNA): TGTGCCTGGAGTCTAGCGGGGTACGAGCAGTACTTC. Protein: CAWSLAGYEQYF.

The J gene is TRBJ2-7, the V gene TRBV19, with TRBD1 matching 10 bases. Germline V gene sequence: CDR1 LNHDA, CDR2 SQIVND (reference sequence). The junction had 6 bases not matched to a gene; V was cut back by 5 bases and J by 5 bases. The CDR3 loop spans 14 amino acids. CDR3 protein: CASSAWTGGDEQYF. CDR3 in DNA: TGTGCCAGTAGTGCATGGACAGGGGGGGACGAGCAGTACTTC.

CDR3 sequence: CASSDLDRANEKLFF. In DNA, the CDR3 is TGTGCCAGCAGTGATCTGGACAGGGCTAATGAAAAACTGTTTTTT. The genes are TRBV25-1 and TRBJ1-4; TRBD1 matches 8 bases. CDR1 MGHDK and CDR2 SYGVNS come from the germline V gene. The V gene end was trimmed by 3 bases and the J gene end by 3 bases; junction bases not matched to a gene: 3. This CDR3 is 15 amino acids long.

The gene calls are TRBV4-1 and TRBJ1-5, with TRBD1 matching over 11 bases. The CDR3 length is 14 residues. Germline V gives CDR1 MGHRA, CDR2 YSYEKL. After removal of 4 bases from V and 7 bases from J, the junction contained 3 bases not matched to a gene. Here the CDR3 DNA reads TGCGCCAGCAGCCTGGACAGGGGGCCACAGCCCCAGCATTTT. It is translated as CASSLDRGPQPQHF.